This entry lists 15 T cell receptor beta chains sequenced from one sample in a study of radiation and T cells in renal cell carcinoma (dated by TCRdb to about 2020). This specimen's time point label, interpreted: baseline pretreatment blood. Interpreted using the paper, the treatment or condition label stands for: 15 Gy SBRT to primary tumor, nephrectomy 4 weeks later. Library preparation was by the immunoSEQ multiplex PCR assay. The table comes from immuneACCESS by way of TCRdb, which keeps in-frame sequences with V and J called. Part of the clones is missing from these tables; in studies checked, under half for an unresolved V gene and the rest for unknown reasons. For this sample there are 100,000 to 150,000 clones; around 83% appear just once. The ten largest clonotypes hold under 4% of the sample. Sequenced material: blood, taken from a patient whose treatment included radiotherapy and nephrectomy. The receptors were sampled from a woman aged 60 to 75 with renal cell carcinoma.

In regard to this clone: Mismatch with germline at one junction end may stem from a read error. This sequence joins TRBV7-7 and TRBJ2-3, with D possibly TRBD2 on 6 matching bases. CDR1 is SSHAT, CDR2 FNYEAQ, per germline (reference sequence). The CDR3 totals 14 residues. In DNA, the CDR3 is TGTGCTAGCAGCTTGGCGGGGACCACAGATACGCAGTATTTT. Its protein product is CASSLAGTTDTQYF.

V gene TRBV29-1 combines with J gene TRBJ1-2, with D possibly matching TRBD1 (5 bases). The ends were cut back, 3 bases at V and 6 bases at J, with 14 bases in the middle. Germline lookup yields CDR1 SQVTM and CDR2 ANQGSEA. This CDR3 region has 13 residues. The CDR3: CSVDLGVGDGYTF. The CDR3 DNA reads TGCAGCGTTGATTTAGGGGTTGGAGATGGCTACACCTTC.

The chain couples TRBV6-5 to TRBJ1-3, with D perhaps TRBD1 (6 bases). The CDR3 covers 15 residues. Trimming left V 2 bases short and J 4 bases short, with 12 bases between. Germline V gene sequence: CDR1 MNHEY, CDR2 SVGAGI. The CDR3 region is CASSYVGGRGNTIYF. Written as DNA, the CDR3 is TGTGCCAGCAGTTACGTCGGGGGGCGAGGAAACACCATATATTTT.

The chain carries TRBV5-1 and TRBJ1-6; tentatively, D is TRBD1 (5 bases). CDR1 is SGHRS and CDR2 is YFSETQ in the germline V gene. V was cut by 0 bases and J by 8 bases, with 12 bases left in between. CDR3 length equals 15 residues. The CDR3 DNA is TGCGCCAGCAGCTTGGCCGGGGCTAGATATTCACCCCTCCACTTT. Amino acid sequence: CASSLAGARYSPLHF.

The rearrangement joins TRBV27 to TRBJ2-3; 9 nucleotides match TRBD1. CDR1 MNHEY and CDR2 SMNVEV come from the germline V gene (reference sequence). The CDR3 is 14 amino acids. The trim removed 5 bases at V and 10 bases at J, leaving 10 bases unmatched. CDR3 nucleotides: TGTGCCAGCAGTCCCCGACAGGGGGGGAAAGCGCAGTATTTT. The encoded protein is CASSPRQGGKAQYF.

The CDR3 region has the DNA TGTGCCAGCAGTGAGTCGTGGGCGTCGAACACTGAAGCTTTCTTT. It specifies CASSESWASNTEAFF. The rearrangement links TRBV6-1 to TRBJ1-1, with no clear D. V lost 3 bases and J 1 base, leaving 12 bases between the germline ends. This CDR3 has 15 residues. CDR1 and CDR2 from the germline V gene are MNHNS and SASEGT.

The sample holds a few counts of this clone. The chain joins TRBV28 to TRBJ2-3, with TRBD2 identical over 7 bases. This CDR3 is built from 16 residues. The germline V gene has CDR1 MDHEN and CDR2 SYDVKM. Trimming at V came to 3 bases and at J to 1 base, leaving 7 bases not matched to a gene. Here the CDR3 DNA reads TGTGCCAGCAGTTTGTCTAGAAGCGGGGGCACAGATACGCAGTATTTT. This gives the protein CASSLSRSGGTDTQYF.

The chain carries TRBV11-3 and TRBJ2-5, with a weak D call TRBD2 (5 bases). The CDR3 loop spans 14 amino acids. CDR1 is SGHNT, CDR2 YENEEA, per germline. V was pared by 5 bases and J by 2 bases, with 12 bases between. CDR3: CASSRSGNQETQYF. CDR3 in DNA: TGTGCCAGCAGCCGCAGCGGCAATCAAGAGACCCAGTACTTC.

The chain carries TRBV4-2 and TRBJ1-4; D possibly corresponds to TRBD1 (5 bases). Germline CDR1 is LGHNA and CDR2 is YNFKEQ. This CDR3 is 15 amino acids long. V was clipped by 0 bases and J by 8 bases, with 13 bases between them. Here the CDR3 reads CASSQDDRLREKLFF. The CDR3 DNA follows: TGTGCCAGCAGCCAAGATGACAGATTAAGGGAAAAACTGTTTTTT.

The chain uses TRBV28 and TRBJ2-7; 11 nucleotides align to TRBD2. With V trimmed by 3 bases and J by 5 bases, 6 bases remained unmatched. CDR3 length equals 15 residues. Looked up from germline, CDR1 is MDHEN and CDR2 is SYDVKM. CDR3 nucleotide sequence: TGTGCCAGCAGTTTGTCTAGCGGGGGGCCCAACGAGCAGTACTTC. This encodes CASSLSSGGPNEQYF.

This chain joins TRBV4-3 and TRBJ2-7; D possibly uses TRBD1 or TRBD2 (5 bases each). V gave up 5 bases and J gave up 0 bases, with 11 bases separating them. This CDR3 comprises 14 residues. From germline, CDR1 is LGHNA and CDR2 YSLEER. The CDR3 loop is CASSEGPLSYEQYF. In DNA, the CDR3 is TGCGCCAGCAGCGAGGGACCGCTCTCCTACGAGCAGTACTTC.

This chain connects TRBV6-1 to TRBJ2-7, with 7 bases that match TRBD1. From germline, CDR1 is MNHNS and CDR2 SASEGT. This CDR3 spans 15 amino acids. J was trimmed by 4 bases and V by 3 bases; bases with no gene match: 9. The CDR3 DNA sequence: TGTGCCAGCAGTGAGTCCGGGACAGTGCCATACGAGCAGTACTTC. Translating gives CASSESGTVPYEQYF.

This clone has only a few counts. The chain uses TRBV29-1 and TRBJ2-7; 8 nucleotides align to TRBD2. V was clipped by 6 bases and J by 2 bases; unmatched bases: 6. The CDR3 covers 13 residues. CDR1 and CDR2 from the germline V gene are SQVTM and ANQGSEA. Here the CDR3 reads CSVPAGAPYEQYF. CDR3 DNA: TGCAGCGTCCCAGCGGGAGCGCCCTACGAGCAGTACTTC.

This chain links TRBV28 with TRBJ2-6; TRBD2 matches 10 bases. Per the germline V gene, CDR1 is MDHEN and CDR2 is SYDVKM. The CDR3 runs 18 residues. Unmatched junction bases numbered 5, after V lost 3 bases and J lost 0 bases. The CDR3 DNA reads as TGTGCCAGCAGTTTCAACCTAGCGGGAGCCTCTGGGGCCAACGTCCTGACTTTC. Amino acid sequence: CASSFNLAGASGANVLTF.

This sequence joins TRBV11-2 and TRBJ1-2, with a possible D match to TRBD1 (5 bases). The CDR3 has 13 residues. The V gene's germline CDR1 is SGHAT and CDR2 FQNNGV. V dropped 6 bases and J dropped 8 bases, with 16 bases sitting between them. CDR3 loop: CASRRTGTEGYTF. The CDR3 DNA reads as TGTGCCAGCAGGAGGACGGGGACTGAGGGCTACACCTTC. The full variable domain, in which reference TRBV11-2 and TRBJ1-2 provide the parts outside the CDR3, is EAGVAQSPRYKIIEKRQSVAFWCNPISGHATLYWYQQILGQGPKLLIQFQNNGVVDDSQLPKDRFSAERLKGVDSTLKIQPAKLEDSAVYLCASRRTGTEGYTFGSGTRLTVV.